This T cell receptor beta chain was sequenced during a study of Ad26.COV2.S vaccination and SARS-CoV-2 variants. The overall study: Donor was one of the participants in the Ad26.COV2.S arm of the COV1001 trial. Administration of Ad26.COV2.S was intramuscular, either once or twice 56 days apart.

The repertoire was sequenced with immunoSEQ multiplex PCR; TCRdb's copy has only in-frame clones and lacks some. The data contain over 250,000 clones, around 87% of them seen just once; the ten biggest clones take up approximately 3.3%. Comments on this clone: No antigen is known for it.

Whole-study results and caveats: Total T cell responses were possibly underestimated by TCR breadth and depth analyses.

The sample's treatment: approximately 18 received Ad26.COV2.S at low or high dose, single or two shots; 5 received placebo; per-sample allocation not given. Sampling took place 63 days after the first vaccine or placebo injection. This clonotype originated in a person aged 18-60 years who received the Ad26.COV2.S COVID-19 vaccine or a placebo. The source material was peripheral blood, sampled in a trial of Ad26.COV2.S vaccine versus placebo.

CDR3 loop: CASTEDGPSLTEAFF. The CDR3 DNA reads TGTGCCAGTACCGAGGATGGACCGTCTCTCACTGAAGCTTTCTTT. This chain uses TRBV19 with TRBJ1-1; D ambiguous. Per germline, CDR1 LNHDA and CDR2 SQIVND (reference sequence). The CDR3 totals 15 residues. Trimming removed 7 bases from V and 4 bases from J, with 19 bases in between.